Shown below are 30 T cell receptor beta chains from a single sample sequenced in a study of blood T cell repertoires in COVID-19. The method was immunoSEQ multiplex PCR; TCRdb's version includes in-frame clones alone and lacks a portion of them. This sample has 250,000 to 350,000 clones, with 70% to 90% found just once. Sequenced sample: PBMCs or T cells enriched from blood (not recorded which). These receptors were collected from a woman in her 30s who had recovered from COVID-19.

Note on this clone: In the same sample, other DNA sequences code for this CDR3. The chain uses TRBV11-2 and TRBJ2-7; 7 nucleotides align to TRBD1. The V segment lost 1 base and the J segment 2 bases; nucleotides outside the gene matches: 2. This CDR3 region has 14 residues. Per germline, CDR1 SGHAT and CDR2 FQNNGV. The CDR3 loop is CASSLGTGTYEQYF. CDR3 nucleotide sequence: TGTGCCAGCAGCTTAGGGACAGGCACCTACGAGCAGTACTTC.

This chain uses TRBV3-1 (or the pseudogene TRBV3-2) with TRBJ2-3; unclear D gene. Trimming cost V 4 bases and J 2 bases, with 7 bases left between them. CDR3 length: 13 amino acids. Germline V gene lookup returns CDR1 LGHDT and CDR2 YNNKEL (reference sequence). CDR3 residues: CASSPPSTDTQYF. The CDR3 region has the DNA TGTGCCAGCAGCCCCCCTTCCACAGATACGCAGTATTTT.

The rearrangement links TRBV19 to TRBJ1-4; 7 positions agree with TRBD1. The CDR3 extends over 16 amino acids. With V trimmed by 4 bases and J by 1 base, 6 bases remained unmatched. Germline-derived CDR1 and CDR2 are LNHDA and SQIVND (reference sequence). DNA of the CDR3: TGTGCCAGTAGTAACTTGCACAGGGGAACTAATGAAAAACTGTTTTTT. Translation: CASSNLHRGTNEKLFF.

As regards this clone: The sample holds other DNA sequences that translate to the same CDR3. V usage is TRBV6-5 and J usage is TRBJ1-1; no clear D. This CDR3 has 13 amino acids. Trimming took off 2 bases at V and 1 base at J, with 5 bases between the two ends. Germline CDR1 and CDR2: MNHEY and SVGAGI. The CDR3 region has the DNA TGTGCCAGCAGTTACACGGGGAACACTGAAGCTTTCTTT. It codes for CASSYTGNTEAFF.

This sequence joins TRBV3-1 (or the pseudogene TRBV3-2) and TRBJ1-1; D might be TRBD1 (5 bases). The CDR3 extends over 14 amino acids. V was trimmed by 2 bases and J by 7 bases, leaving 14 bases between them. The germline CDR1 and CDR2 sequences are LGHDT and YNNKEL (reference sequence). CDR3 DNA sequence: TGTGCCAGCAGCCAAAGAGGGACTCTCGGTGAAGCTTTCTTT. Translated, it gives CASSQRGTLGEAFF.

This rearrangement joins TRBV2 to TRBJ1-2; D might be TRBD1 (6 bases). Per the germline V gene, CDR1 is SNHLY and CDR2 is FYNNEI. Trimming pared 2 bases from V and 4 bases from J, leaving 20 bases between. The CDR3 is made up of 17 amino acids. CDR3 loop: CASSERGARDTPYGYTF. Here the CDR3 DNA reads TGTGCCAGCAGTGAAAGAGGGGCCCGGGACACACCCTATGGCTACACCTTC.

The V gene is TRBV7-6, the J gene TRBJ2-1, with D perhaps TRBD1 (5 bases). CDR1 and CDR2 (germline): SGHVS, FNYEAQ. The CDR3 is 16 residues long. The V gene lost 0 bases and the J gene lost 4 bases, with 13 bases spanning the gap. CDR3 bases: TGTGCCAGCAGCTTAGCCCCCCCCAGGACATACAATGAGCAGTTCTTC. This sequence encodes CASSLAPPRTYNEQFF.

This sequence joins TRBV5-1 and TRBJ1-1, with 7 bases fitting TRBD1. Germline-derived CDR1 and CDR2 are SGHRS and YFSETQ. The V and J ends lost 4 bases and 0 bases, in that order; junction bases with no gene match: 18. CDR3 length equals 19 residues. CDR3 in DNA: TGCGCCAGCAGCCCTAACCGACAGGGACTTAGCCTACTGAACACTGAAGCTTTCTTT. Translation gives CASSPNRQGLSLLNTEAFF. The full variable domain, in which reference TRBV5-1 and TRBJ1-1 provide the parts outside the CDR3, is KAGVTQTPRYLIKTRGQQVTLSCSPISGHRSVSWYQQTPGQGLQFLFEYFSETQRNKGNFPGRFSGRQFSNSRSEMNVSTLELGDSALYLCASSPNRQGLSLLNTEAFFGQGTRLTVV.

The chain has TRBV19 and TRBJ1-4; the D is unclear. Looked up from germline, CDR1 is LNHDA and CDR2 is SQIVND (reference sequence). Trimming stripped 4 bases from V and 0 bases from J, with 9 bases between. The CDR3 is 15 residues long. The DNA for the CDR3 is TGTGCCAGTAGTACGAACAGTGCAACTAATGAAAAACTGTTTTTT. Protein product: CASSTNSATNEKLFF.

V gene TRBV28 combines with J gene TRBJ1-1; 7 bases fit TRBD1. Unmatched junction bases numbered 6, after V lost 3 bases and J lost 2 bases. The germline V gene has CDR1 MDHEN and CDR2 SYDVKM. The CDR3 has 15 residues. CDR3 sequence reads: CASSLSGGFNTEAFF. The DNA for the CDR3 is TGTGCCAGCAGTTTGTCAGGGGGGTTTAACACTGAAGCTTTCTTT.

The chain is built from TRBV7-2 and TRBJ1-1, with unresolved D. CDR3 length: 15 amino acids. The V gene lost 4 bases and the J gene lost 3 bases, with 15 bases spanning the gap. CDR1 and CDR2 (germline): SGHTA, FQGNSA. The DNA for the CDR3 is TGTGCCAGCAGCTCCGGCTTGGTGGCGGACACTGAAGCTTTCTTT. It translates to CASSSGLVADTEAFF.

This clone was recorded once. The V call is TRBV25-1, the J call TRBJ2-2, with D maybe TRBD2 (5 bases). V lost 7 bases to trimming and J lost 8 bases, with 14 bases between them. CDR1 is MGHDK, CDR2 SYGVNS, per germline. There are 13 residues in the CDR3. This CDR3 is CASMDWISGELFF. The DNA for the CDR3 is TGTGCCAGCATGGACTGGATTTCTGGGGAGCTGTTTTTT. The variable domain in full, completed from reference TRBV25-1 and TRBJ2-2, reads EADIYQTPRYLVIGTGKKITLECSQTMGHDKMYWYQQDPGMELHLIHYSYGVNSTEKGDLSSESTVSRIRTEHFPLTLESARPSHTSQYLCASMDWISGELFFGEGSRLTVL.

The chain couples TRBV28 to TRBJ1-3; possible D gene TRBD1, 6 bases. CDR3 length equals 16 residues. Germline lookup yields CDR1 MDHEN and CDR2 SYDVKM. Trimming removed 5 bases at V and 0 bases at J, with 14 bases between. CDR3 nucleotide sequence: TGTGCCAGCAGTACACCGGGACACCACTCTGGAAACACCATATATTTT. As protein: CASSTPGHHSGNTIYF.

This clone was picked up one time. V gene TRBV28 combines with J gene TRBJ2-1, with D possibly being TRBD2 (6 bases). Germline V gene data show CDR1 as MDHEN and CDR2 as SYDVKM. The CDR3 has 16 residues. V was clipped by 5 bases and J by 0 bases, with 14 bases between them. The CDR3 nucleotides read TGTGCCAGCAGTGGGGCTAGCGCGACCTCCTACAATGAGCAGTTCTTC. Translated: CASSGASATSYNEQFF.

This clone was recorded a few times. The chain employs TRBV11-2 and TRBJ1-5, with D unresolved. Trimming stripped 0 bases from V and 2 bases from J, with 8 bases between. The length of the CDR3 is 15 residues. Germline V lookup: CDR1 SGHAT, CDR2 FQNNGV. Here the CDR3 reads CASSLERGGNQPQHF. The CDR3 DNA is TGTGCCAGCAGCTTAGAACGGGGTGGCAATCAGCCCCAGCATTTT.

As for this clone: Within the sample, other DNA sequences also encode this same CDR3. The genes are TRBV18 and TRBJ1-1; maybe TRBD1 (5 bases). The CDR3 extends over 13 amino acids. Trimming left V 5 bases short and J 3 bases short, with 10 bases between. Germline V lookup: CDR1 KGHSH, CDR2 LQKENI. In DNA, the CDR3 is TGTGCCAGCTCAGCAGGGTTGGACACTGAAGCTTTCTTT. Protein sequence: CASSAGLDTEAFF.

The chain carries TRBV3-1 (or the pseudogene TRBV3-2) and TRBJ1-2; TRBD1 agrees at 7 bases. With V trimmed by 6 bases and J by 8 bases, 9 bases remained unmatched. Germline V CDR1 and CDR2: LGHDT, YNNKEL (reference sequence). The CDR3 loop spans 13 amino acids. CDR3 coding DNA: TGTGCCAGCAGGACAGGGAGCCCGCTCGGCTACACCTTC. This sequence encodes CASRTGSPLGYTF.

This chain links TRBV18 with TRBJ2-1; D is possibly TRBD1 (5 bases). Germline CDR1 and CDR2: KGHSH and LQKENI. The CDR3 contains 13 residues. With 3 bases removed from V and 8 bases from J, the gap between germline ends came to 11 bases. Here the CDR3 reads CASSPRQGDEQFF. Here the CDR3 DNA reads TGTGCCAGCTCACCCCGGCAGGGCGATGAGCAGTTCTTC.

The chain uses TRBV5-3 and TRBJ2-1; weak D call: TRBD2 (6 bases). TRBV5-3 is designated an ORF whose function remains uncertain. The CDR3 consists of 15 residues. The V and J ends lost 1 base and 8 bases respectively, with 16 bases between them. The CDR3 DNA reads TGTGCCAGAAGCTTGACTAGCCAGGGATTGGATGAGCAGTTCTTC. It codes for CARSLTSQGLDEQFF.

The chain is built from TRBV28 and TRBJ1-5, with a tentative D call TRBD1 (6 bases). Germline V gene data show CDR1 as MDHEN and CDR2 as SYDVKM. Trimming stripped 6 bases from V and 3 bases from J, with 18 bases between. The CDR3 contains 16 residues. Here the CDR3 DNA reads TGTGCCAGCAGACAGCGACAGGTCGGGTACAATCAGCCCCAGCATTTT. Translation: CASRQRQVGYNQPQHF.

As regards this clone: Distinct nucleotide sequences in the sample also encode this CDR3. This sequence joins TRBV30 and TRBJ1-5; TRBD1 might be the D (5 bases). The CDR3 has 13 amino acids. Per germline, CDR1 GTSNPN and CDR2 SVGIG (reference sequence). Trimming pared 0 bases from V and 4 bases from J, leaving 7 bases between. The DNA of the CDR3 is TGTGCCTGGAGTGTCCGGGGGAATCAGCCCCAGCATTTT. This gives the protein CAWSVRGNQPQHF.

The table lists this clone with a few counts. This rearrangement joins TRBV10-3 to TRBJ1-5; TRBD1 matches at 10 bases. This CDR3 region has 14 residues. Germline-derived CDR1 and CDR2 are ENHRY and SYGVKD. The ends lost 11 bases at V and 5 bases at J; junction bases unmatched: 9. CDR3 in DNA: TGTGCCGCGTCCCGACAGGGGGCGGATCAGCCCCAGCATTTT. Translating gives CAASRQGADQPQHF.

The chain employs TRBV19 and TRBJ2-5; 9 nucleotides line up with TRBD1. J gave up 5 bases and V 6 bases, and 7 bases lay outside the gene matches. CDR1 and CDR2 from the germline V gene are LNHDA and SQIVND (reference sequence). CDR3 size: 14 residues. The CDR3 sequence: CASSSQGARETQYF. In DNA, the CDR3 is TGTGCCAGTAGCTCACAGGGGGCGCGGGAGACCCAGTACTTC. Full variable domain (missing parts from reference TRBV19 and TRBJ2-5): DGGITQSPKYLFRKEGQNVTLSCEQNLNHDAMYWYRQDPGQGLRLIYYSQIVNDFQKGDIAEGYSVSREKKESFPLTVTSAQKNPTAFYLCASSSQGARETQYFGPGTRLLVL.

This chain links TRBV9 with TRBJ1-1, with a tentative D call TRBD1 (5 bases). CDR3 length equals 15 residues. V was trimmed by 3 bases and J by 3 bases, leaving 15 bases between them. Germline V gives CDR1 SGDLS, CDR2 YYNGEE. The CDR3 loop reads CASSGRQWGDTEAFF. As DNA, the CDR3 is TGTGCCAGCAGCGGGCGACAGTGGGGGGACACTGAAGCTTTCTTT.

The chain recombines TRBV7-9 with TRBJ1-5; 9 nucleotides line up with TRBD1. This CDR3 contains 16 residues. Germline CDR1 SEHNR, CDR2 FQNEAQ (reference sequence). V shed 1 base, J shed 7 bases, and the junction held 8 bases outside the gene matches. In DNA, the CDR3 is TGTGCCAGCAGCTTAGGAGGACAGGGGATGGGGCAGCCCCAGCATTTT. Its translation is CASSLGGQGMGQPQHF.

V gene TRBV5-8 combines with J gene TRBJ1-6; D possibly corresponds to TRBD1 (6 bases). Trimming removed 6 bases at V and 9 bases at J, with 13 bases between. This CDR3 spans 13 amino acids. Germline loops: CDR1 SGHTS, CDR2 YDEGEE. DNA of the CDR3: TGTGCCAGCACCTTAGTAGGGGGTTCACCCCTCCACTTT. Residues: CASTLVGGSPLHF.

The chain combines TRBV27 with TRBJ1-4; D is possibly TRBD1 (5 bases). In germline, CDR1 is MNHEY, CDR2 SMNVEV (reference sequence). Trimming took 6 bases from V and 1 from J, leaving 9 bases between them. The length of the CDR3 is 14 residues. This CDR3 is CASSQGLTNEKLFF. The CDR3 nucleotides read TGTGCCAGCAGCCAGGGATTAACTAATGAAAAACTGTTTTTT. Together with reference TRBV27 and TRBJ1-4, the CDR3 gives the full variable domain: EAQVTQNPRYLITVTGKKLTVTCSQNMNHEYMSWYRQDPGLGLRQIYYSMNVEVTDKGDVPEGYKVSRKEKRNFPLILESPSPNQTSLYFCASSQGLTNEKLFFGSGTQLSVL.

This clone was detected a few times. The chain employs TRBV30 and TRBJ1-1, with D possibly matching TRBD1 (6 bases). CDR1 is GTSNPN, CDR2 SVGIG, per germline (reference sequence). The V end was cut by 2 bases, the J end by 0 bases, with 7 bases between. CDR3 length: 13 amino acids. CDR3: CAWSRTVNTEAFF. In DNA form, the CDR3 reads TGTGCCTGGAGTCGGACAGTGAACACTGAAGCTTTCTTT.

The chain employs TRBV5-1 and TRBJ2-2; possibly TRBD2 for D (6 bases). Germline lookup yields CDR1 SGHRS and CDR2 YFSETQ. This CDR3 has 20 residues. Deletions cut 2 bases from V and 0 bases from J, with 23 bases between. CDR3 amino acids: CASSLVGTGLRRSNTGELFF. For the CDR3, the DNA is TGCGCCAGCAGCTTAGTCGGGACCGGACTAAGACGATCGAACACCGGGGAGCTGTTTTTT. Full variable domain (outside the CDR3, taken from reference TRBV5-1 and TRBJ2-2): KAGVTQTPRYLIKTRGQQVTLSCSPISGHRSVSWYQQTPGQGLQFLFEYFSETQRNKGNFPGRFSGRQFSNSRSEMNVSTLELGDSALYLCASSLVGTGLRRSNTGELFFGEGSRLTVL.

The J gene is TRBJ1-1, the V gene TRBV11-2; D remains ambiguous. This CDR3 spans 14 amino acids. Germline CDR1 reads SGHAT; CDR2 reads FQNNGV. Between the trimmed V and J ends, which lost 6 bases and 1 base, there was a span of 12 bases. In nucleotides, the CDR3 is TGTGCCAGCAGTCCCTGGGCGGGGAACACTGAAGCTTTCTTT. Its protein is CASSPWAGNTEAFF.